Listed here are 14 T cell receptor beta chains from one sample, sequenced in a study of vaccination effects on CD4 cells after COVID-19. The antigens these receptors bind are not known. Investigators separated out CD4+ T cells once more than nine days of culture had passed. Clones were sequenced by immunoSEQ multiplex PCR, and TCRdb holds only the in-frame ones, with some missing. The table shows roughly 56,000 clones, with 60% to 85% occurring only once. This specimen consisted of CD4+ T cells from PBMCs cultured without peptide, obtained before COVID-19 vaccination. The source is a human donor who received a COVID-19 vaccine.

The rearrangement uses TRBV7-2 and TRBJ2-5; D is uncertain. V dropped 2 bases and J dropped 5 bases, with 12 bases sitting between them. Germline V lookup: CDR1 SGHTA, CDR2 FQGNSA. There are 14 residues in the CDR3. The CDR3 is CASSLSAATETQYF. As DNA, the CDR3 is TGTGCCAGCAGCTTATCGGCAGCTACGGAGACCCAGTACTTC.

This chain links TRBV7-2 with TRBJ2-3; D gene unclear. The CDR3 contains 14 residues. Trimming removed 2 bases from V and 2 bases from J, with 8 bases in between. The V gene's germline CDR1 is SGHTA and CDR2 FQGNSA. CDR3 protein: CASSLSTNTDTQYF. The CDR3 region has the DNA TGTGCCAGCAGCTTATCAACTAACACAGATACGCAGTATTTT.

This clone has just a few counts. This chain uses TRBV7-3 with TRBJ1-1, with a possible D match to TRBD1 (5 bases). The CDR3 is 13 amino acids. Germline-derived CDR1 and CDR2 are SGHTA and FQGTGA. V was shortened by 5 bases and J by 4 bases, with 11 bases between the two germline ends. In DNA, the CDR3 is TGTGCCAGCAGCGCCTCCCAGGGCACTGAAGCTTTCTTT. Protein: CASSASQGTEAFF.

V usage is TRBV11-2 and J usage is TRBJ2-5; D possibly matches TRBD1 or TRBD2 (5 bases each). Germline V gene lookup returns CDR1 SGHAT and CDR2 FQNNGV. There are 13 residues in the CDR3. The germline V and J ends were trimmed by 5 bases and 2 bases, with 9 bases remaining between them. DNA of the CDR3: TGTGCCAGCAGCGGGACCCGGCAAGAGACCCAGTACTTC. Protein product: CASSGTRQETQYF.

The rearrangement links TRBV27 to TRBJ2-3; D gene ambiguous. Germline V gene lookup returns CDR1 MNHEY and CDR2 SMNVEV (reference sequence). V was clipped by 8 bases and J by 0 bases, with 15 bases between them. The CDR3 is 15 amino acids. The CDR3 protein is CASGLWPSSTDTQYF. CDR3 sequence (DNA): TGTGCCAGCGGCCTTTGGCCATCTAGCACAGATACGCAGTATTTT.

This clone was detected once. The CDR3 is CATSDATGNYNEQFF. The DNA of the CDR3 is TGTGCCACCAGTGATGCGACAGGGAACTACAATGAGCAGTTCTTC. The chain links TRBV24-1 to TRBJ2-1; TRBD1 matches at 7 bases. V lost 3 bases to trimming and J lost 3 bases; unmatched junction nucleotides: 4. The CDR3 loop spans 15 amino acids. The germline V gene has CDR1 KGHDR and CDR2 SFDVKD.

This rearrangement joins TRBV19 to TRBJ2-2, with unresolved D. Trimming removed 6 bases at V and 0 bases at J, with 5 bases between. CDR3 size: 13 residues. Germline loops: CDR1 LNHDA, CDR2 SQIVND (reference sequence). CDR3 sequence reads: CASRKPNTGELFF. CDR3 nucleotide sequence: TGTGCCAGTAGAAAACCGAACACCGGGGAGCTGTTTTTT.

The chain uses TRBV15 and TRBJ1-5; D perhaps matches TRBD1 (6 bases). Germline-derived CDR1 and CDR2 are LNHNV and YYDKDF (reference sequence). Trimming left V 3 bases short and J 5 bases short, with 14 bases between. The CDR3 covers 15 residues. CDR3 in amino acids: CATSRRGTRDQPQHF. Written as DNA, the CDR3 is TGTGCCACCAGCAGGAGGGGGACAAGGGATCAGCCCCAGCATTTT.

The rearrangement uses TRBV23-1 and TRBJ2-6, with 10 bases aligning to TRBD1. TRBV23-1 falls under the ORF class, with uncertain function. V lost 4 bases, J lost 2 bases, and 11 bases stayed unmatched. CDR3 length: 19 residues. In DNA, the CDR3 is TGCGCCAGCAGTCGAAGACAGGGGGCGCGAGATACTGGGGCCAACGTCCTGACTTTC. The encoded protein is CASSRRQGARDTGANVLTF.

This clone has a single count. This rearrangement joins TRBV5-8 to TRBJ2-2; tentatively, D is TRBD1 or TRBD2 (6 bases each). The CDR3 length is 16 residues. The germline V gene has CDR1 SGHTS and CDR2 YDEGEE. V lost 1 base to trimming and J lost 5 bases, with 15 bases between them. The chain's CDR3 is CASSLQGGLGTGELFF. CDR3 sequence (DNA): TGTGCCAGCAGCTTGCAAGGGGGACTTGGAACCGGGGAGCTGTTTTTT.

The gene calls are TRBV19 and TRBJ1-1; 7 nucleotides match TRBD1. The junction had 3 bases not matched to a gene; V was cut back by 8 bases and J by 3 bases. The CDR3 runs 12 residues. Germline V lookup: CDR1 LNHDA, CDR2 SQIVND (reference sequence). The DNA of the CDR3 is TGTGCCAGTGGAGACAGGGACACTGAAGCTTTCTTT. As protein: CASGDRDTEAFF.

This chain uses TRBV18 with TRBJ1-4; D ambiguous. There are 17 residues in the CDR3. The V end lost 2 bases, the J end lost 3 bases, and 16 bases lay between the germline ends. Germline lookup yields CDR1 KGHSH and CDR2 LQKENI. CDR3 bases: TGTGCCAGCTCACCAAGGCAAAACGGTCCCTCTAATGAAAAACTGTTTTTT. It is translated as CASSPRQNGPSNEKLFF.

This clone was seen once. The CDR3 loop reads CAWSLAGNQPQHF. In DNA, the CDR3 is TGTGCCTGGAGTCTGGCCGGGAATCAGCCCCAGCATTTT. The genes are TRBV30 and TRBJ1-5; the D is unclear. The CDR3 consists of 13 residues. V was trimmed by 2 bases and J by 4 bases, leaving 9 bases between them. Per the germline V gene, CDR1 is GTSNPN and CDR2 is SVGIG (reference sequence).

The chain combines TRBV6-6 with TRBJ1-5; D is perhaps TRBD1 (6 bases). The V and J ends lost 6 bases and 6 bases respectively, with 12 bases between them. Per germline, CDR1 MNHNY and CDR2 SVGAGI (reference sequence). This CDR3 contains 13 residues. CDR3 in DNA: TGTGCCAGCAGCACAGGGTCGGTTCAGCCCCAGCATTTT. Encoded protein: CASSTGSVQPQHF.